The clone carrying this T cell receptor (beta chain) came up a few times. The record originates from a study of T-cell reconstitution after alpha-beta-depleted transplantation in children. The library targeted TCRbeta and was prepared with unique molecular identifiers. A single record per CDR3 protein comes from TCRdb applying MiXCR to the PCR reads. The sample lists around 400,000 distinct CDR3 sequences; roughly a tenth were seen once. Germline assignment: CDR1 DFQATT and CDR2 SNEGSKA (reference sequence). Trimming shortened V by 4 bases and J by 3 bases, and 14 bases separated the two germline ends. This CDR3 has 14 amino acids.

This specimen consisted of PBMCs from the stem cell graft donor, obtained from the stem cell graft. This clonotype was sampled from a human donor who donated a stem cell graft to a child with acute myeloid leukemia. The V and J genes are TRBV20-1 and TRBJ2-3; D gene uncertain. The chain's CDR3 is CSATSTDRTDTQYF. The CDR3 coding sequence is TGCAGTGCTACCTCAACAGATAGGACAGATACGCAGTATTTT.